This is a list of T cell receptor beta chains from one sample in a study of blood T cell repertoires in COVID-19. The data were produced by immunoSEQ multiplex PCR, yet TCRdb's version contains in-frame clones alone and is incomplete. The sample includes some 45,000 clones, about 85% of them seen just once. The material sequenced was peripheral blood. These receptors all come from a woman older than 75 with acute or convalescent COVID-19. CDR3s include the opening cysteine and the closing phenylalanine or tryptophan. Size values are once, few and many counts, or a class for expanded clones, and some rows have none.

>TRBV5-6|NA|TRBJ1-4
CASSPGTGNFEKLFF
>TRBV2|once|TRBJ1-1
CASSESTGLKTEAFF
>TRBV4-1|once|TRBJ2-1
CASSQETRHPQEQFF
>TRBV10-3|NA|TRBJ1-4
CAISEGQGGLFF
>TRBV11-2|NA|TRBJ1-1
CASRSGQLTEAFF
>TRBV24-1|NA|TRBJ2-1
CATSDLLAGGPNEQFF
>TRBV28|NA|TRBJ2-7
CASRTGKVEQYF
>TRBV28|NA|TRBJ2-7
CASSFPRTSGKYEQYF
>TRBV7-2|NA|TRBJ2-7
CASSLEMVGHEQYF
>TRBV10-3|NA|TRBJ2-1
CAISWTTNNEQFF
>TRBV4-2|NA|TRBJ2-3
CASSQTGTRDSTDTQYF
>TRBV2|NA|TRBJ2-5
CASVTYIGTQYF
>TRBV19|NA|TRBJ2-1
CASRPGLERVNEQFF
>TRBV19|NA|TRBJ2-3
CASSGRGGDTQYF
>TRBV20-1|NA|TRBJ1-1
CSAVGQGVTFF
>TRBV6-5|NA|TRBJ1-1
CASSSTTGGTAFF
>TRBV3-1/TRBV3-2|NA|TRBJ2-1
CASSQGTSANNEQFF
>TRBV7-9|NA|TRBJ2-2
CASSLRGTGELFF
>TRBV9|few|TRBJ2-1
CASSVSSGSYSEQFF
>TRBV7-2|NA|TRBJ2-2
CASNPGAMDTGELFF
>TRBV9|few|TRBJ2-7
CASSVAPSSYEQYF
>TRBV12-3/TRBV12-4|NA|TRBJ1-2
CASTPAGYGYTF
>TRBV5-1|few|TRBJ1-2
CASSAGQGAVRGYTF
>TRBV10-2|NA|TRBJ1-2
CASSKGQGNYGYTF
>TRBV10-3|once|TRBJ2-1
CAISESVRGPERSYNEQFF
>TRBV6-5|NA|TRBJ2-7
CASSSYQGEQYF
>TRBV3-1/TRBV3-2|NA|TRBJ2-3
CASSSWTGIADTQYF
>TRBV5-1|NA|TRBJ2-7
CASSLGSGTGTSYEQYF
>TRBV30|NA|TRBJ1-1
CAWSGQGGTEAFF
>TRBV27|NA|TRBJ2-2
CASRIGQGVATGELFF
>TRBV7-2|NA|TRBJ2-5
CASSRRDRSEETQYF
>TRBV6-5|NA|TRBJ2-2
CASSPGLRNTGELFF
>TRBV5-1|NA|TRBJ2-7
CASSVEREGLSGEQYF
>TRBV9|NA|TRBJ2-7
CASSADSEQYF
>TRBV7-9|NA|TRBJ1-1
CASSPPPNRGISLNTEAFF
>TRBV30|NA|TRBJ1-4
CAWRRGGARELFF
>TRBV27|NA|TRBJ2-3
CASRFLASTDTQYF
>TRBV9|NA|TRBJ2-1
CASSVGGSGSYNEQFF
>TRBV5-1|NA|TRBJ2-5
CASSPQGSGRAGETQYF
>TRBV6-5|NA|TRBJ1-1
CASSYRQGNTEAFF
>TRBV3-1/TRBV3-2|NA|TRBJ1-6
CASSPYSGESSPLHF
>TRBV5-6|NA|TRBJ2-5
CASSTGLAENQETQYF
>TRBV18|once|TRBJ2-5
CASSPTEETQYF
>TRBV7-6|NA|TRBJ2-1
CASSVAGRTGGEQFF
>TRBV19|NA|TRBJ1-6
CASSFGRQGNNSPLHF
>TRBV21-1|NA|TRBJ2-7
CASSTPYEQYF
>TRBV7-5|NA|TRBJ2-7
CVRSLVNVGQGAREQYF
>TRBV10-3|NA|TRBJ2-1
CAISGLAGGSYNEQFF
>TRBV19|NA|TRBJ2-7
CASSLAPGTGPYEQYF
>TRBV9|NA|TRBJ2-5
CASSAGKETQYF
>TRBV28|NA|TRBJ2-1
CASPPPGVLGGNEQFF